Below are 8 T cell receptor beta chains sequenced from a single sample in a study of T-cell reconstitution after alpha-beta-depleted transplantation in children. Construction of the TCRbeta library involved unique molecular identifiers. TCRdb itself ran the PCR reads through MiXCR, one entry per CDR3 protein. The sample comprises about 270,000 distinct CDR3 sequences, nearly 10% of which are singletons, and 10% rests with the top ten. The sequencing here drew on PBMCs from the stem cell graft donor, taken from the stem cell graft. The source is a human donor who donated a stem cell graft to a child with SCID.

This clonotype occurred a few times. The chain has TRBV7-6 and TRBJ2-2, with a tentative D call TRBD1 (6 bases). The CDR3 covers 16 residues. Germline lookup yields CDR1 SGHVS and CDR2 FNYEAQ. The V end was cut by 2 bases, the J end by 1 base, with 11 bases between. CDR3 loop: CASSLSLQGNTGELFF. In nucleotides, the CDR3 is TGTGCCAGCAGCTTAAGCCTACAGGGGAACACCGGGGAGCTGTTTTTT.

This clonotype was counted only a few times. The chain employs TRBV7-8 and TRBJ2-3; perhaps TRBD2 as D (6 bases). The CDR3 consists of 16 residues. The V gene's germline CDR1 is SGHVS and CDR2 FQNEAQ. V lost 5 bases and J lost 0, with 15 bases in between. This chain's CDR3 is CASSRRSGRSTDTQYF. The CDR3 region has the DNA TGTGCCAGCAGCCGTCGCAGCGGGCGAAGCACAGATACGCAGTATTTT. The variable domain in full, with the rest retrieved from reference TRBV7-8 and TRBJ2-3, is GAGVSQSPRYKVAKRGQDVALRCDPISGHVSLFWYQQALGQGPEFLTYFQNEAQLDKSGLPSDRFFAERPEGSVSTLKIQRTQQEDSAVYLCASSRRSGRSTDTQYFGPGTRLTVL.

This chain joins TRBV9 and TRBJ2-5, with 9 bases aligning to TRBD2. The junction had 16 bases not matched to a gene; V was cut back by 0 bases and J by 4 bases. Germline V gene sequence: CDR1 SGDLS, CDR2 YYNGEE. There are 19 residues in the CDR3. The CDR3: CASSVAPMTSGDFGETQYF. The CDR3 nucleotides are TGTGCCAGCAGCGTAGCCCCTATGACTAGCGGAGACTTCGGAGAGACCCAGTACTTC.

This clonotype has more than one count but fewer than ten. The chain has TRBV15 and TRBJ1-2; D is unresolved. Germline V CDR1 and CDR2: LNHNV, YYDKDF (reference sequence). Trimming left V 2 bases short and J 1 base short, with 8 bases between. This CDR3 is built from 14 residues. This chain's CDR3 is CATSRMGFNYGYTF. The CDR3 nucleotides are TGTGCCACCAGCAGAATGGGGTTTAACTATGGCTACACCTTC.

This clonotype has more than one count but fewer than ten. This chain's CDR3 is CASSPWSLQGGETQYF. The CDR3 nucleotides are TGCGCCAGCAGCCCATGGTCCTTACAGGGTGGAGAGACCCAGTACTTC. The chain uses TRBV5-1 and TRBJ2-5; perhaps TRBD1 as D (6 bases). In germline, CDR1 is SGHRS, CDR2 YFSETQ. The V gene lost 4 bases and the J gene lost 4 bases, with 20 bases spanning the gap. The CDR3 length is 16 residues.

The chain combines TRBV19 with TRBJ2-1, with a tentative D call TRBD2 (6 bases). The germline CDR1 and CDR2 sequences are LNHDA and SQIVND (reference sequence). The CDR3 loop spans 13 amino acids. Trimming left V 4 bases short and J 9 bases short, with 13 bases between. Here the CDR3 reads CASSTGMGGEQFF. The CDR3 DNA follows: TGTGCCAGTAGTACCGGGATGGGGGGTGAGCAGTTCTTC.

This clonotype was recorded many times. The chain couples TRBV11-2 to TRBJ2-2, with TRBD2 as a possible D gene (5 bases). Germline CDR1 and CDR2: SGHAT and FQNNGV. V was cut by 1 base and J by 0 bases, with 9 bases left in between. CDR3 length equals 16 residues. DNA of the CDR3: TGTGCCAGCAGCTTAGCATTGGGAGCGAACACCGGGGAGCTGTTTTTT. Protein: CASSLALGANTGELFF.

V is TRBV7-9 and J is TRBJ1-1; no reliable D call. Germline V CDR1 and CDR2: SEHNR, FQNEAQ (reference sequence). The V end was cut by 7 bases, the J end by 1 base, with 13 bases between. The CDR3 length is 14 residues. This chain's CDR3 is CASNRNVRNTEAFF. The CDR3 DNA is TGTGCCAGCAACCGAAATGTCAGGAACACTGAAGCTTTCTTT.